Listed here are 24 T cell receptor beta chains from one sample, sequenced in a study of T cell changes during pregnancy in multiple sclerosis. Libraries were prepared by immunoSEQ multiplex PCR; TCRdb keeps only in-frame clonotypes and omits some of them. The table has tens of thousands of clones, roughly 90% seen once. Specimen: CD4+ T cells from peripheral blood mononuclear cells, collected after pregnancy. These receptors were collected from a female donor with multiple sclerosis, enrolled in a pregnancy study.

The rearrangement links TRBV5-1 to TRBJ1-2; unclear D gene. Looked up from germline, CDR1 is SGHRS and CDR2 is YFSETQ. The CDR3 sequence is 16 residues long. V lost 6 bases, J lost 8 bases, and 26 bases lay in between. The CDR3 loop is CASKPDVAATTQGYTF. In DNA form, the CDR3 reads TGCGCCAGCAAGCCGGACGTAGCCGCGACTACCCAGGGCTACACCTTC.

V gene TRBV5-8 combines with J gene TRBJ1-4; no definite D call. Germline lookup yields CDR1 SGHTS and CDR2 YDEGEE. The CDR3 runs 15 residues. V gave up 3 bases and J gave up 5 bases, with 14 bases separating them. DNA of the CDR3: TGTGCCAGCAGCTGGGGAGGGAAGAGGAATGAAAAACTGTTTTTT. It is translated as CASSWGGKRNEKLFF.

The sample holds one count of this clone. The chain carries TRBV5-1 and TRBJ1-1; possibly TRBD1 for D (5 bases). This CDR3 contains 16 residues. Germline lookup yields CDR1 SGHRS and CDR2 YFSETQ. V gave up 1 base and J gave up 1 base, with 14 bases separating them. This chain's CDR3 is CASSLLSGGENTEAFF. The CDR3 nucleotides are TGCGCCAGCAGCTTGCTCTCGGGGGGTGAGAACACTGAAGCTTTCTTT.

The V and J genes are TRBV4-3 and TRBJ2-3, with TRBD1 identical over 7 bases. V shed 1 base and J 5 bases; nucleotides not matched to a gene: 3. Germline loops: CDR1 LGHNA, CDR2 YSLEER. The CDR3 covers 14 residues. The CDR3 DNA reads TGCGCCAGCAGCCAAGGAGGGGGCGAAGATACGCAGTATTTT. It encodes CASSQGGGEDTQYF.

The chain is built from TRBV5-4 and TRBJ1-6, with a tentative D call TRBD1 (5 bases). CDR1 SGHNT and CDR2 YYREEE come from the germline V gene (reference sequence). Trimming took off 2 bases at V and 6 bases at J, with 12 bases between the two ends. The CDR3 sequence is 15 residues long. Written as DNA, the CDR3 is TGTGCCAGCAGCTTATCGGGGGGATTTAATTCACCCCTCCACTTT. Protein sequence: CASSLSGGFNSPLHF.

The rearrangement joins TRBV7-3 to TRBJ1-6; D not resolved. Germline CDR1 and CDR2: SGHTA and FQGTGA. With 0 bases removed from V and 8 bases from J, the gap between germline ends came to 5 bases. The CDR3 spans 13 residues. The CDR3 loop reads CASSLTTDSPLHF. The CDR3 DNA is TGTGCCAGCAGCTTAACGACTGATTCACCCCTCCACTTT. The variable domain in full, with the rest retrieved from reference TRBV7-3 and TRBJ1-6, is GAGVSQTPSNKVTEKGKYVELRCDPISGHTALYWYRQSLGQGPEFLIYFQGTGAADDSGLPNDRFFAVRPEGSVSTLKIQRTERGDSAVYLCASSLTTDSPLHFGNGTRLTVT.

This chain uses TRBV5-4 with TRBJ2-1; unclear D gene. The germline V gene encodes CDR1 SGHNT and CDR2 YYREEE (reference sequence). Trimming left V 0 bases short and J 0 bases short, with 10 bases between. This CDR3 is 16 amino acids long. The CDR3 DNA sequence: TGTGCCAGCAGCTTGGCCGCGCGGAGCTCCTACAATGAGCAGTTCTTC. It codes for CASSLAARSSYNEQFF.

The chain couples TRBV18 to TRBJ2-2; a possible D gene is TRBD1 (6 bases). CDR1 and CDR2 from the germline V gene are KGHSH and LQKENI. The V gene lost 3 bases and the J gene lost 2 bases, with 7 bases spanning the gap. This CDR3 region has 14 residues. CDR3 amino acids: CASSPDRNTGELFF. In DNA, the CDR3 is TGTGCCAGCTCACCGGACAGAAACACCGGGGAGCTGTTTTTT.

CDR3 sequence (DNA): TGTGCCAGCACTCAACGACTAGCGGGTTACAATGAGCAGTTCTTC. It specifies CASTQRLAGYNEQFF. The chain uses TRBV27 and TRBJ2-1; 10 bases are shared with TRBD2. The trim removed 7 bases at V and 4 bases at J, leaving 7 bases unmatched. From germline, CDR1 is MNHEY and CDR2 SMNVEV (reference sequence). The CDR3 sequence is 15 residues long.

The chain recombines TRBV6-1 with TRBJ2-7; TRBD2 is a possible D gene (5 bases). Trimming took 2 bases from V and 2 from J, leaving 10 bases between them. Germline loops: CDR1 MNHNS, CDR2 SASEGT. The CDR3 covers 14 residues. The CDR3 here is CASSERGQPYEQYF. As DNA, the CDR3 is TGTGCCAGCAGTGAACGGGGTCAACCCTACGAGCAGTACTTC.

This chain links TRBV5-8 with TRBJ1-5; D might be TRBD1 (5 bases). CDR1 and CDR2 from the germline V gene are SGHTS and YDEGEE. Trimming shortened V by 0 bases and J by 3 bases, and 10 bases separated the two germline ends. This CDR3 comprises 15 residues. CDR3 in amino acids: CASSLGTGLNQPQHF. CDR3 DNA sequence: TGTGCCAGCAGCTTGGGGACGGGACTCAATCAGCCCCAGCATTTT.

This chain joins TRBV6-4 and TRBJ2-3; possibly TRBD2 for D (6 bases). V gave up 4 bases and J gave up 4 bases, with 12 bases separating them. Germline V gene data show CDR1 as MRHNA and CDR2 as SNTAGT. CDR3 size: 14 residues. This chain's CDR3 is CASSAEGWADTQYF. The CDR3, as DNA: TGTGCCAGCAGTGCGGAGGGTTGGGCAGATACGCAGTATTTT.

V is TRBV7-9 and J is TRBJ2-1, with a weak D call TRBD2 (5 bases). CDR3 length: 18 amino acids. CDR1 is SEHNR and CDR2 is FQNEAQ in the germline V gene (reference sequence). Trimming left V 3 bases short and J 6 bases short, with 24 bases between. In DNA, the CDR3 is TGTGCCAGCAGCTTTAGTCAGACTGGGGAACTAGAACCCAATGAGCAGTTCTTC. Translating gives CASSFSQTGELEPNEQFF.

CDR3 DNA: TGTGCCAGTAGTATAACACAGCCATCCTACGAGCAGTACTTC. Protein: CASSITQPSYEQYF. The chain couples TRBV19 to TRBJ2-7; D not certain. CDR3 size: 14 residues. Germline V lookup: CDR1 LNHDA, CDR2 SQIVND (reference sequence). V lost 2 bases, J lost 1 base, and 9 bases lay in between. Together with reference TRBV19 and TRBJ2-7, the CDR3 gives the full variable domain: DGGITQSPKYLFRKEGQNVTLSCEQNLNHDAMYWYRQDPGQGLRLIYYSQIVNDFQKGDIAEGYSVSREKKESFPLTVTSAQKNPTAFYLCASSITQPSYEQYFGPGTRLTVT.

V is TRBV5-6 and J is TRBJ2-4; the D gene is possibly TRBD2 (5 bases). The CDR3 has 13 residues. Germline CDR1 SGHDT, CDR2 YYEEEE. V was pared by 3 bases and J by 9 bases, with 13 bases between. CDR3 loop: CASSWGRGGIQYF. The CDR3 region has the DNA TGTGCCAGCAGCTGGGGTCGGGGTGGCATTCAGTACTTC.

J is TRBJ1-3 and V is TRBV19; maybe TRBD1 (6 bases). Germline assignment: CDR1 LNHDA and CDR2 SQIVND (reference sequence). This CDR3 is 14 amino acids long. Trimming removed 6 bases from V and 2 bases from J, with 11 bases in between. This CDR3 is CASRTQGPGNTIYF. Here the CDR3 DNA reads TGTGCCAGTAGGACACAGGGACCTGGAAACACCATATATTTT.

The chain employs TRBV7-8 and TRBJ2-6, with D maybe TRBD2 (5 bases). The germline CDR1 and CDR2 sequences are SGHVS and FQNEAQ. Deletions cut 0 bases from V and 0 bases from J, with 15 bases between. The CDR3 is 19 amino acids. The CDR3 DNA follows: TGTGCCAGCAGCTTAGCGCGGGCAGCTGTTAGCTCTGGGGCCAACGTCCTGACTTTC. Amino acids: CASSLARAAVSSGANVLTF.

This rearrangement joins TRBV6-5 to TRBJ1-4; 8 nucleotides line up with TRBD1. Germline CDR1 reads MNHEY; CDR2 reads SVGAGI. The length of the CDR3 is 11 residues. The V segment lost 6 bases and the J segment 11 bases; nucleotides outside the gene matches: 2. The CDR3 spells CASRQGGKLFF. CDR3 DNA: TGTGCCAGCAGACAGGGGGGGAAACTGTTTTTT.

This clone showed up just once. This chain uses TRBV7-9 with TRBJ1-1, with D hard to call. CDR3 length: 13 amino acids. The V gene lost 2 bases and the J gene lost 4 bases, with 8 bases spanning the gap. The V gene's germline CDR1 is SEHNR and CDR2 FQNEAQ (reference sequence). In DNA form, the CDR3 reads TGTGCCAGCAGCTTAAGGCGGGGCACTGAAGCTTTCTTT. Protein product: CASSLRRGTEAFF.

This rearrangement joins TRBV7-2 to TRBJ2-7; 11 nucleotides agree with TRBD1. Germline CDR1 and CDR2: SGHTA and FQGNSA. The CDR3 has 12 residues. The V gene end was trimmed by 10 bases and the J gene end by 5 bases; junction bases not matched to a gene: 4. DNA for the CDR3: TGTGCCACCGGACAGGGGGCCCACGAGCAGTACTTC. The encoded protein is CATGQGAHEQYF.

The chain combines TRBV18 with TRBJ1-5, with D possibly TRBD1 on 6 matching bases. The V gene's germline CDR1 is KGHSH and CDR2 LQKENI. V lost 5 bases and J lost 1, with 9 bases in between. The CDR3 contains 14 residues. The CDR3 nucleotides read TGTGCCAGCTCAGGGGGCTCGAGCAATCAGCCCCAGCATTTT. Amino acids: CASSGGSSNQPQHF. Looking up the rest from reference TRBV18 and TRBJ1-5 gives the full variable domain: NAGVMQNPRHLVRRRGQEARLRCSPMKGHSHVYWYRQLPEEGLKFMVYLQKENIIDESGMPKERFSAEFPKEGPSILRIQQVVRGDSAAYFCASSGGSSNQPQHFGDGTRLSIL.

V gene TRBV5-6 combines with J gene TRBJ2-3; no reliable D call. Trimming left V 2 bases short and J 0 bases short, with 4 bases between. The CDR3 is 13 amino acids. The germline V gene has CDR1 SGHDT and CDR2 YYEEEE. CDR3 nucleotides: TGTGCCAGCAGCTTCCAGAGCACAGATACGCAGTATTTT. It yields the protein CASSFQSTDTQYF.

V gene TRBV7-2 combines with J gene TRBJ2-3, with 9 positions matching TRBD2. V lost 3 bases to trimming and J lost 0 bases; unmatched junction nucleotides: 13. This CDR3 region has 19 residues. The germline gives CDR1 SGHTA, CDR2 FQGNSA. The CDR3 reads CASSLMGVAGAKSTDTQYF. The DNA of the CDR3 is TGTGCCAGCAGCTTGATGGGCGTAGCGGGGGCCAAGAGCACAGATACGCAGTATTTT.

The V call is TRBV30, the J call TRBJ1-6; D ambiguous. Trimming removed 3 bases from V and 10 bases from J, with 16 bases in between. CDR1 and CDR2 from the germline V gene are GTSNPN and SVGIG (reference sequence). The CDR3 sequence is 14 residues long. CDR3 amino acids: CAWRMMGLRSPLHF. DNA for the CDR3: TGTGCCTGGAGGATGATGGGTTTGAGGTCACCCCTCCACTTT.